A selection of T cell receptor beta chains follows, all from one sample in a study of memory CD8 T cells in hepatitis C reinfection. Only in-frame clones appear in the TCRdb table, and some are missing; sequencing was by immunoSEQ multiplex PCR. This sample has 44,000 or so clones; approximately 90% occur once, and the top ten carry approximately 1.2%. Sequencing was done on a sample of naive CD8+ T cells sorted from blood. These receptors were taken from a man younger than 30 with hepatitis C virus infection. The CDR3 runs from the conserved cysteine through the conserved F or W. D genes are given only for firm matches. Clone size is stated in some rows and not others, as once, few, many or a class when expanded.

V gene,J gene,D gene,clone size,CDR3 protein,CDR3 DNA
TRBV11-2,TRBJ2-7,TRBD1,NA,CASSPTGGSFYEQYF,TGTGCCAGCAGTCCGACAGGGGGCAGTTTCTACGAGCAGTACTTC
TRBV28,TRBJ1-1,TRBD1,NA,CASSRPLDRVDTEAFF,TGTGCCAGCAGCCGCCCCCTGGACAGGGTAGATACTGAAGCTTTCTTT
TRBV4-2,TRBJ1-4,NA,NA,CASSQGAVNEKLFF,TGTGCCAGCAGCCAAGGGGCAGTTAATGAAAAACTGTTTTTT
TRBV5-1,TRBJ2-2,TRBD2,NA,CASSLGLAGPGELFF,TGCGCCAGCAGCTTGGGACTAGCGGGGCCCGGGGAGCTGTTTTTT
TRBV9,TRBJ2-7,TRBD2,NA,CASSTGGGSDEQYF,TGTGCCAGCAGCACCGGGGGAGGGAGCGACGAGCAGTACTTC
TRBV4-1,TRBJ2-1,TRBD2,NA,CASSQVEPAGGGDEQFF,TGCGCCAGCAGCCAGGTGGAACCAGCGGGAGGGGGAGATGAGCAGTTCTTC
TRBV4-3,TRBJ2-2,NA,few,CASSQGADTGELFF,TGCGCCAGCAGCCAGGGGGCCGACACCGGGGAGCTGTTTTTT
TRBV5-1,TRBJ2-7,TRBD1,NA,CASSTDRVYEQYF,TGCGCCAGCAGCACGGACAGGGTTTACGAGCAGTACTTC
TRBV27,TRBJ2-1,NA,NA,CASSLRLGFHNEQFF,TGTGCCAGCAGCCTGCGCCTCGGGTTTCACAATGAGCAGTTCTTC
TRBV7-9,TRBJ1-2,NA,NA,CASSLGEGIYGYTF,TGTGCCAGCAGCTTGGGTGAGGGCATCTATGGCTACACCTTC
TRBV5-1,TRBJ2-7,NA,NA,CASSFAGAGADEQYF,TGCGCCAGCAGCTTTGCCGGGGCAGGGGCGGACGAGCAGTACTTC
TRBV29-1,TRBJ2-7,TRBD1,NA,CSASLGQGYEQYF,TGCAGTGCTAGTTTAGGACAGGGCTACGAGCAGTACTTC
TRBV7-8,TRBJ2-6,NA,few,CASRSVRRDSGANVLTF,TGTGCCAGCAGGAGCGTACGGCGAGACTCTGGGGCCAACGTCCTGACTTTC
TRBV7-8,TRBJ2-6,TRBD1,NA,CASNPGTGPPSGANVLTF,TGTGCCAGCAACCCCGGGACAGGGCCGCCCTCTGGGGCCAACGTCCTGACTTTC
TRBV6-6,TRBJ1-5,TRBD1,NA,CASSQQGAQPQHF,TGTGCCAGCAGCCAACAGGGGGCTCAGCCCCAGCATTTT
TRBV10-3,TRBJ2-7,NA,once,CAIRHDSHPQTYEQYF,TGTGCCATCAGGCACGACAGCCACCCCCAGACCTACGAGCAGTACTTC
TRBV6-6,TRBJ1-5,NA,NA,CASSYLAGSNQPQHF,TGTGCCAGCAGTTATCTGGCAGGAAGCAATCAGCCCCAGCATTTT
TRBV5-8,TRBJ2-1,TRBD2,NA,CASSPEGLAGGRNEQFF,TGTGCCAGCAGCCCTGAGGGACTAGCGGGAGGGCGGAATGAGCAGTTCTTC
TRBV5-1,TRBJ1-5,NA,NA,CASSLYPTDSNQPQHF,TGCGCCAGCAGCTTGTATCCGACAGATAGCAATCAGCCCCAGCATTTT
TRBV29-1,TRBJ1-2,TRBD1,NA,CSVAGTDEYGYTF,TGCAGCGTCGCCGGGACAGACGAATATGGCTACACCTTC
TRBV18,TRBJ2-7,NA,NA,CASSPPESEQYF,TGTGCCAGCTCACCACCCGAGAGCGAGCAGTACTTC
TRBV2,TRBJ2-7,NA,NA,CASTRGAYEQYF,TGTGCCAGCACCCGGGGAGCCTACGAGCAGTACTTC
TRBV5-8,TRBJ1-1,TRBD1,NA,CASSFEGARTEAFF,TGTGCCAGCAGCTTTGAGGGGGCGCGCACTGAAGCTTTCTTT
TRBV7-6,TRBJ2-1,NA,NA,CASSLWTGDYNEQFF,TGTGCCAGCAGCTTATGGACGGGAGACTACAATGAGCAGTTCTTC
TRBV7-9,TRBJ1-5,NA,few,CASSLSGGTQPQHF,TGTGCCAGCAGCTTATCGGGGGGGACTCAGCCCCAGCATTTT
TRBV7-9,TRBJ2-3,NA,NA,CASSFSSSTDTQYF,TGTGCCAGCAGCTTTTCGTCTAGCACAGATACGCAGTATTTT
TRBV4-1,TRBJ1-1,NA,once,CASSQETGISTEAFF,TGCGCCAGCAGCCAAGAAACAGGGATCAGTACTGAAGCTTTCTTT
TRBV5-5,TRBJ2-1,NA,few,CASSFTSSYNEQFF,TGTGCCAGCAGCTTCACGAGCTCCTACAATGAGCAGTTCTTC
TRBV29-1,TRBJ1-1,NA,NA,CSVVLLDTEAFF,TGCAGCGTTGTCCTATTGGACACTGAAGCTTTCTTT
TRBV11-2,TRBJ2-1,TRBD2,NA,CASSLGTSGYNEQFF,TGTGCCAGCAGCTTAGGGACTAGCGGATACAATGAGCAGTTCTTC
TRBV4-1,TRBJ1-5,TRBD1,NA,CASSRTGGNNQPQHF,TGCGCCAGCAGCCGGACAGGGGGCAACAATCAGCCCCAGCATTTT
TRBV7-9,TRBJ2-1,TRBD2,few,CASTPPGGRSYNEQFF,TGTGCCAGCACCCCGCCGGGGGGTAGGTCCTACAATGAGCAGTTCTTC
TRBV11-2,TRBJ2-5,NA,NA,CASSSWGVRQETQYF,TGTGCCAGCAGCTCCTGGGGGGTGCGCCAAGAGACCCAGTACTTC
TRBV6-1,TRBJ1-1,NA,NA,CASSDRVGTEAFF,TGTGCCAGCAGTGACAGGGTGGGCACTGAAGCTTTCTTT
TRBV7-8,TRBJ2-5,TRBD2,NA,CASSLLAGAETQYF,TGTGCCAGCAGCTTACTAGCGGGAGCAGAGACCCAGTACTTC
TRBV30,TRBJ1-2,NA,NA,CAWSVAVANYGYTF,TGTGCCTGGAGTGTTGCCGTAGCTAACTATGGCTACACCTTC
TRBV6-6,TRBJ1-5,NA,few,CASSGQSNQPQHF,TGTGCCAGCAGCGGACAGAGCAATCAGCCCCAGCATTTT
TRBV6-5,TRBJ1-2,TRBD1,NA,CASSAAGGQGYGYTF,TGTGCCAGCAGTGCTGCGGGCGGACAGGGGTATGGCTACACCTTC
TRBV27,TRBJ2-7,TRBD1,once,CASRPGTGSGYEQYF,TGTGCCAGCAGACCTGGGACAGGGTCAGGCTACGAGCAGTACTTC
TRBV5-1,TRBJ2-3,NA,NA,CASSGTGRASDTQYF,TGCGCCAGCAGTGGTACAGGGAGAGCGTCAGATACGCAGTATTTT
TRBV5-5,TRBJ1-6,TRBD1,NA,CASSPQTGAGSPLHF,TGTGCCAGCAGCCCCCAGACAGGGGCCGGCTCACCCCTCCACTTT
TRBV27,TRBJ1-1,TRBD1,NA,CASSTQGTGDTEAFF,TGTGCCAGCAGTACCCAAGGGACAGGGGACACTGAAGCTTTCTTT
TRBV19,TRBJ2-3,NA,NA,CASSMASTDTQYF,TGTGCCAGTAGTATGGCTAGCACAGATACGCAGTATTTT
TRBV6-6,TRBJ2-7,NA,NA,CASSRSGGLMDYEQYF,TGTGCCAGCAGCCGCTCTGGAGGGTTAATGGACTACGAGCAGTACTTC
TRBV7-8,TRBJ2-1,NA,NA,CASSMAPGADGNEQFF,TGTGCCAGCAGCATGGCGCCAGGGGCTGATGGGAATGAGCAGTTCTTC
TRBV6-1,TRBJ2-1,TRBD1,NA,CASSSGTGGFNEQFF,TGTGCCAGCAGTTCTGGGACAGGGGGTTTCAATGAGCAGTTCTTC
TRBV6-5,TRBJ1-1,TRBD1,NA,CASSNGQGAHTEAFF,TGTGCCAGCAGTAACGGACAGGGGGCCCACACTGAAGCTTTCTTT
TRBV5-4,TRBJ1-4,NA,NA,CASSLMTATNEKLFF,TGTGCCAGCAGCTTGATGACAGCAACTAATGAAAAACTGTTTTTT